The 14 T cell receptor beta chains reported below all come from one sample, sequenced in a study of blood T cell repertoires in COVID-19. Sequencing used immunoSEQ multiplex PCR; TCRdb keeps in-frame clones, though not all of them. The sample records over 150,000 clones, approximately 85% being singletons. Sequencing input: peripheral blood. Receptors originate from a man at least 80 years old with COVID-19, enrolled during active disease.

The V and J genes are TRBV6-5 and TRBJ1-1; the D gene is possibly TRBD1 (5 bases). The CDR3 length is 13 residues. Looked up from germline, CDR1 is MNHEY and CDR2 is SVGAGI. Trimming removed 2 bases from V and 5 bases from J, with 9 bases in between. This CDR3 is CASSYRRGTEAFF. In DNA form, the CDR3 reads TGTGCCAGCAGTTACCGACGGGGGACTGAAGCTTTCTTT.

This clone has a single count. J is TRBJ2-1 and V is TRBV6-5; 10 nucleotides align to TRBD2. V lost 7 bases to trimming and J lost 2 bases; unmatched junction nucleotides: 5. Germline V gene data show CDR1 as MNHEY and CDR2 as SVGAGI. The CDR3 covers 15 residues. The CDR3 nucleotides read TGTGCCAGCACCATAGCGGGGGGCCCCTACAATGAGCAGTTCTTC. Translating it yields CASTIAGGPYNEQFF.

The rearrangement joins TRBV2 to TRBJ1-2, with a possible D match to TRBD1 (5 bases). The CDR3 has 13 amino acids. CDR1 and CDR2 from the germline V gene are SNHLY and FYNNEI. Trimming left V 2 bases short and J 8 bases short, with 12 bases between. The CDR3 region is CASSERPGHGYTF. DNA of the CDR3: TGTGCCAGCAGTGAAAGGCCAGGGCACGGCTACACCTTC. The full variable domain, completed using reference TRBV2 and TRBJ1-2, is EPEVTQTPSHQVTQMGQEVILRCVPISNHLYFYWYRQILGQKVEFLVSFYNNEISEKSEIFDDQFSVERPDGSNFTLKIRSTKLEDSAMYFCASSERPGHGYTFGSGTRLTVV.

This clone has ten or more counts. The chain employs TRBV19 and TRBJ2-2; 9 bases are a match to TRBD1. J was trimmed by 5 bases and V by 3 bases; bases with no gene match: 7. Germline loops: CDR1 LNHDA, CDR2 SQIVND (reference sequence). The CDR3 has 16 amino acids. The CDR3 DNA reads as TGTGCCAGTAGTATCCCTAGGGGACAGGGAACCGGGGAGCTGTTTTTT. It yields the protein CASSIPRGQGTGELFF.

The chain employs TRBV29-1 and TRBJ2-1; 13 bases are shared with TRBD2. Trimming at V came to 4 bases and at J to 6 bases, leaving 3 bases not matched to a gene. This CDR3 contains 14 residues. Germline V lookup: CDR1 SQVTM, CDR2 ANQGSEA. CDR3 amino acids: CSVVTSGGANEQFF. For the CDR3, the DNA is TGCAGCGTTGTAACTAGCGGGGGGGCCAATGAGCAGTTCTTC.

The chain couples TRBV4-1 to TRBJ2-4; the D gene is possibly TRBD1 (5 bases). The germline gives CDR1 MGHRA, CDR2 YSYEKL. The ends were cut back, 0 bases at V and 7 bases at J, with 13 bases in the middle. This CDR3 comprises 15 residues. The CDR3 loop reads CASSQEGRVGNIQYF. The DNA for the CDR3 is TGCGCCAGCAGCCAAGAAGGCAGGGTGGGGAACATTCAGTACTTC.

The chain combines TRBV7-2 with TRBJ2-1, with 7 bases matching TRBD1. CDR3 size: 14 residues. Germline V gives CDR1 SGHTA, CDR2 FQGNSA. V trimming: 1 base; J trimming: 7 bases; junction bases outside the gene matches: 4. CDR3 in amino acids: CASSLVGGANEQFF. The CDR3 DNA reads TGTGCCAGCAGCTTAGTAGGGGGCGCGAATGAGCAGTTCTTC. Complete variable domain (other parts from reference TRBV7-2 and TRBJ2-1): GAGVSQSPSNKVTEKGKDVELRCDPISGHTALYWYRQSLGQGLEFLIYFQGNSAPDKSGLPSDRFSAERTGGSVSTLTIQRTQQEDSAVYLCASSLVGGANEQFFGPGTRLTVL.

The chain couples TRBV7-8 to TRBJ2-7; 8 bases fit TRBD2. Trimming at V came to 0 bases and at J to 4 bases, leaving 17 bases not matched to a gene. Germline-derived CDR1 and CDR2 are SGHVS and FQNEAQ. CDR3 length: 19 amino acids. The CDR3: CASSLARRGLDPSVYEQYF. The CDR3 DNA follows: TGTGCCAGCAGCTTAGCCCGAAGGGGACTAGATCCCTCCGTATACGAGCAGTACTTC.

The chain carries TRBV19 and TRBJ1-5; a possible D gene is TRBD1 (5 bases). CDR3 length equals 14 residues. The germline V and J ends were trimmed by 6 bases and 7 bases, with 16 bases remaining between them. CDR1 is LNHDA, CDR2 SQIVND, per germline (reference sequence). The DNA of the CDR3 is TGTGCCAGTAGGCTCATGGGGCTATGGCAGCCCCAGCATTTT. It specifies CASRLMGLWQPQHF.

Concerning this clone: Distinct nucleotide sequences in the sample also encode this CDR3. This chain links TRBV11-2 with TRBJ2-1; D is undetermined. This CDR3 contains 13 residues. Trimming left V 4 bases short and J 1 base short, with 5 bases between. Germline V gene lookup returns CDR1 SGHAT and CDR2 FQNNGV. This CDR3 is CASSSGSYNEQFF. The DNA of the CDR3 is TGTGCCAGCAGCTCAGGTTCCTACAATGAGCAGTTCTTC.

There are a few counts of this clone. J is TRBJ1-4 and V is TRBV4-1, with 9 bases lining up with TRBD1. CDR1 and CDR2 from the germline V gene are MGHRA and YSYEKL. The CDR3 has 15 residues. With V trimmed by 4 bases and J by 6 bases, 6 bases remained unmatched. DNA for the CDR3: TGCGCCAGCAGCCGAACCGGGACAGGGCATGAAAAACTGTTTTTT. Its translation is CASSRTGTGHEKLFF.

V usage is TRBV5-1 and J usage is TRBJ1-5; the match to TRBD1 covers 10 bases. Germline V gene data show CDR1 as SGHRS and CDR2 as YFSETQ. The CDR3 spans 15 residues. The junction had 5 bases not matched to a gene; V was cut back by 4 bases and J by 4 bases. Here the CDR3 DNA reads TGCGCCAGCAGCCGGGACAGGGGAGGGAATCAGCCCCAGCATTTT. Protein: CASSRDRGGNQPQHF.

DNA of the CDR3: TGCGCCAGCAGCCGGATGCCGCGACAGACTAATTCACCCCTCCACTTT. This gives the protein CASSRMPRQTNSPLHF. The rearrangement uses TRBV4-1 and TRBJ1-6; maybe TRBD1 (5 bases). V lost 4 bases and J 6 bases, leaving 16 bases between the germline ends. Germline lookup yields CDR1 MGHRA and CDR2 YSYEKL. This CDR3 spans 16 amino acids.

The chain links TRBV6-4 to TRBJ1-5, with D tentatively TRBD1 (6 bases). Germline loops: CDR1 MRHNA, CDR2 SNTAGT. The CDR3 consists of 15 residues. The V end lost 2 bases, the J end lost 2 bases, and 10 bases lay between the germline ends. CDR3 residues: CASSDTNRGNQPQHF. Here the CDR3 DNA reads TGTGCCAGCAGTGACACGAACAGGGGCAATCAGCCCCAGCATTTT.